This TCR beta chain was sequenced in a study of Ad26.COV2.S vaccination and SARS-CoV-2 variants. The overall study: Enrollment placed the donor in the COV1001 Ad26.COV2.S trial arm.

Regarding the study as a whole: Vaccinees reportedly had broad spike-specific CD8+ and CD4+ T cell responses.

Treatment meaning: 15 to 20 received Ad26.COV2.S at low or high dose, single or two shots; several received placebo; per-sample allocation not given. Vaccine and placebo recipients were sampled on day 63 after the first injection. Libraries were prepared by immunoSEQ multiplex PCR; TCRdb keeps only in-frame clonotypes and omits some of them. The table has 300,000 to 350,000 clones, about 87% seen once. Comments on this clone: Its antigen is undetermined.

The CDR3 covers 16 residues. V lost 6 bases and J lost 0, with 15 bases in between. CDR1 and CDR2 (germline): SNHLY, FYNNEI. The receptor was derived from a person between 18 and 65 years old who received the Ad26.COV2.S COVID-19 vaccine or a placebo. This material consisted of peripheral blood, taken in a trial of Ad26.COV2.S vaccine versus placebo. The chain recombines TRBV2 with TRBJ2-1; tentative D call: TRBD2 (5 bases). Here the CDR3 reads CASSPGLGSSYNEQFF. CDR3 in DNA: TGTGCCAGCAGCCCCGGGTTGGGGAGCTCCTACAATGAGCAGTTCTTC.